This is a list of T cell receptor beta chains from one sample in a study of blood T cell repertoires in COVID-19. Profiling relied on immunoSEQ multiplex PCR, and the TCRdb table lists in-frame clones only, not all of them. The sample carries some 89,000 clones, 82% recorded once. The sample was peripheral blood. Every receptor here comes from a woman older than 75 with acute or convalescent COVID-19. CDR3s include the opening cysteine and the closing phenylalanine or tryptophan. A D gene is named only where the DNA matches it firmly. Size values are once, few and many counts, or a class for expanded clones, and some rows have none.

cdr3_nt: TGTGCCAGCCTGACACAGGGAAATCCCCAGTACTTC
cdr3_aa: CASLTQGNPQYF
d_call: -
clone_size: few
j_call: TRBJ2-5
cdr3_length: 12
v_call: TRBV28

cdr3_nt: TGTGCCAGCAGTCCCGGACCGGGGGGTAATTCACCCCTCCACTTT
cdr3_aa: CASSPGPGGNSPLHF
d_call: -
clone_size: -
j_call: TRBJ1-6
cdr3_length: 15
v_call: TRBV28

cdr3_nt: TGTGCCGCGGTGTCGGGAGGCGCTACTTATGGCTACACCTTC
cdr3_aa: CAAVSGGATYGYTF
d_call: -
clone_size: once
j_call: TRBJ1-2
cdr3_length: 14
v_call: TRBV10-3

cdr3_nt: TGTGCCACCACTCCCCCCGGGACAGGATCCTACGAGCAGTACTTC
cdr3_aa: CATTPPGTGSYEQYF
d_call: TRBD1
clone_size: -
j_call: TRBJ2-7
cdr3_length: 15
v_call: TRBV28

cdr3_nt: TGTGCCAGCAGCACGACAGGGGGAGGGGAGACCCAGTACTTC
cdr3_aa: CASSTTGGGETQYF
d_call: TRBD1
clone_size: -
j_call: TRBJ2-5
cdr3_length: 14
v_call: TRBV3-1/TRBV3-2

cdr3_nt: TGTGCCAGCAGCCACACCGGGACAGGGAACACCGGGGAGCTGTTTTTT
cdr3_aa: CASSHTGTGNTGELFF
d_call: TRBD1
clone_size: -
j_call: TRBJ2-2
cdr3_length: 16
v_call: TRBV3-1/TRBV3-2

cdr3_nt: TGTGCCAGTATCCCGCGGGTGGGACAGGGGAGCACAGATACGCAGTATTTT
cdr3_aa: CASIPRVGQGSTDTQYF
d_call: TRBD1
clone_size: -
j_call: TRBJ2-3
cdr3_length: 17
v_call: TRBV19

cdr3_nt: TGTGCCAGTAGTATTGGGCTAGCGGGACCTGCGACGACAGATACGCAGTATTTT
cdr3_aa: CASSIGLAGPATTDTQYF
d_call: TRBD2
clone_size: -
j_call: TRBJ2-3
cdr3_length: 18
v_call: TRBV19

cdr3_nt: TGTGCCAGCTCCGCAACAGGGGGCAAAGAAAAACTGTTTTTT
cdr3_aa: CASSATGGKEKLFF
d_call: TRBD1
clone_size: -
j_call: TRBJ1-4
cdr3_length: 14
v_call: TRBV13

cdr3_nt: TGTGCCAGCAGGACAGGGGTCCTAGAGACCCAGTACTTC
cdr3_aa: CASRTGVLETQYF
d_call: TRBD1
clone_size: -
j_call: TRBJ2-5
cdr3_length: 13
v_call: TRBV6-5

cdr3_nt: TGTGCCACTGGAGTACAGGGGGCGAGGCCGACCGGGGAGCTGTTTTTT
cdr3_aa: CATGVQGARPTGELFF
d_call: TRBD1
clone_size: -
j_call: TRBJ2-2
cdr3_length: 16
v_call: TRBV2

cdr3_nt: TGCGCCAGCAGCCAAGAGGGTAGCGGGTTGAACATTCAGTACTTC
cdr3_aa: CASSQEGSGLNIQYF
d_call: TRBD2
clone_size: -
j_call: TRBJ2-4
cdr3_length: 15
v_call: TRBV4-1

cdr3_nt: TGCAGCGTCGGACAGGGTCTGTGGGAGCAGTACTTC
cdr3_aa: CSVGQGLWEQYF
d_call: TRBD1
clone_size: -
j_call: TRBJ2-7
cdr3_length: 12
v_call: TRBV29-1

cdr3_nt: TGTGCCAGCAGCTCAACAGGGGCCTCCTACGAGCAGTACTTC
cdr3_aa: CASSSTGASYEQYF
d_call: TRBD1
clone_size: -
j_call: TRBJ2-7
cdr3_length: 14
v_call: TRBV7-2